Reported below is one T cell receptor (beta chain). Its antigen remains unknown. These data come from a study of cytomegalovirus exposure and HLA in healthy donors. Study-wide background: The 130 or so validation repertoires were reported in a later analysis to have been generated on the same platform as the approximately 600 first-cohort repertoires. Whole-study findings and limits: The study put under 200 TCR beta chains on its list as cytomegalovirus-associated.

The assay was immunoSEQ multiplex PCR, and TCRdb's table has in-frame clones only and misses some. The sample gives 130,000 to 150,000 clones, approximately 86% of which show up once; roughly 4.8% is in the top ten. Specimen: PBMCs. The receptor comes from a man between 18 and 29 years old in good health and CMV-seropositive.

The CDR3 here is CASSQDPTSGATADTQYF. In DNA, the CDR3 is TGTGCCAGCAGCCAAGATCCAACTAGCGGGGCCACCGCAGATACGCAGTATTTT. The rearrangement joins TRBV4-2 to TRBJ2-3; 10 bases match TRBD2. Per the germline V gene, CDR1 is LGHNA and CDR2 is YNFKEQ. The CDR3 consists of 18 residues. After removal of 0 bases from V and 4 bases from J, the junction contained 10 bases not matched to a gene.